The source of this TCR beta chain is a study of blood T cell repertoires in COVID-19. Study-level information: Samples representing acute and convalescent COVID-19 were sourced from the United States, Italy and Spain.

Deletions cut 6 bases from V and 5 bases from J, with 13 bases between. CDR3 size: 13 residues. Germline loops: CDR1 MNHNY, CDR2 SVGAGI (reference sequence). Per the original data handling: Amplified reference gene primers provided the basis for estimating nucleated cell counts. Clones were sequenced by immunoSEQ multiplex PCR, and TCRdb holds only the in-frame ones, with some missing. For V, J and clone size, that table is used; D and trimming come from the DNA. Here the sample spans some 120,000 clones, roughly 79% being singletons. The rearrangement links TRBV6-6 to TRBJ1-1, with D perhaps matching TRBD1 (6 bases). The sample consisted of peripheral blood. The receptor was isolated from a man older than 75 with acute or convalescent COVID-19. The CDR3 nucleotides are TGTGCCAGCAGCCTACAGGGATATACTGAAGCTTTCTTT. Translated: CASSLQGYTEAFF.